Reported below is one T cell receptor (beta chain). Sequencing used immunoSEQ v3.0 at survey level. Profiled with immunoSEQ multiplex PCR; TCRdb holds only in-frame clones, not every one. The sample has tens of thousands of clones; just under 95% are singletons. Germline CDR1 MGHRA, CDR2 YSYEKL. The CDR3 totals 15 residues. V gave up 0 bases and J gave up 2 bases, with 8 bases separating them. The data derive from a study of long-term antiretroviral therapy in people with HIV. Overall study context: In the earliest collections, sampling predates the 2015 immediate-ART recommendation by about a decade.

The receptor was derived from a man aged 50 or older with HIV. V and J are TRBV4-1 and TRBJ2-1, with D perhaps TRBD1 (6 bases). The sequencing used unsorted PBMCs, collected 5.3 years after starting antiretroviral therapy. The CDR3 region has the DNA TGCGCCAGCAGCCAAGACAGGGGTCCCTACAATGAGCAGTTCTTC. It specifies CASSQDRGPYNEQFF.